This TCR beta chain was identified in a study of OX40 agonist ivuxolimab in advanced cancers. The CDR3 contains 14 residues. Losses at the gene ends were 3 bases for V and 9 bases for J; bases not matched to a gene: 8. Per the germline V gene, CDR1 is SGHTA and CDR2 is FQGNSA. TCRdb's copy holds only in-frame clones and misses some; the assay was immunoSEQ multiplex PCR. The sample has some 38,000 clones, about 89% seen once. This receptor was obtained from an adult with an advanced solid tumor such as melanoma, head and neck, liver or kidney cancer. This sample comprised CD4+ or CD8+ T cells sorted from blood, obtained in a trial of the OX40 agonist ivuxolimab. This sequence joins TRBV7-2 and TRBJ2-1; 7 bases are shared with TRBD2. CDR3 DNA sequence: TGTGCCAGCAGCTTGGGTAGCGGGTGGGTTGAGCAGTTCTTC. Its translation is CASSLGSGWVEQFF.